The clone carrying this TCR beta chain was found a few times. The antigen remains undetermined. The CDR3 runs to 16 residues. Germline lookup yields CDR1 MDHEN and CDR2 SYDVKM. J lost 2 bases, V lost 3 bases, and 4 bases had no gene match. This sample was included in a study of T cell repertoires in cytomegalovirus infection. Across the study: In public TCR beta signatures, there were indications of both CMV infection and matching HLA type.

MiXCR was run by TCRdb on the reads, yielding one entry per CDR3 protein. The sample gives more than 500,000 distinct CDR3 sequences, more than 15% of which show up once; 24% is in the top ten. The study's findings and limits: Identification of carriers of CMV plus the relevant HLA was achieved through cumulative public TCR beta family frequency. Across the ex vivo response, the dominant clonotypes were HLA-C-restricted CMV-specific TCR beta clonotypes.

The chain couples TRBV28 to TRBJ2-2; 9 positions agree with TRBD2. The sequenced material came from CD8+ T cells from PBMCs. The receptor comes from a human donor in good health (CMV status not recorded). Some clones in this sample may be carry-over from other donors' samples. The CDR3 sequence is CASSFVAGENTGELFF. The CDR3 region has the DNA TGTGCCAGCAGTTTCGTAGCGGGAGAAAACACCGGGGAGCTGTTTTTT.